This entry is about one T cell receptor beta chain. Its antigen is undetermined. Every subset had its genomic DNA shared out evenly among several immunoSEQ plates. An approximately 210 ng quantity of DNA, roughly 30,000 T cell genomes, went into the sorted-subset replicate PCRs. Generated by immunoSEQ multiplex PCR, the TCRdb table keeps only in-frame clones and is missing some. The sample gives 550,000 to 800,000 clones, around two thirds of which show up once; over 1.5% is in the top ten. The data derive from a study of shared clonotypes between healthy human individuals. Study findings and constraints: How much donors shared clonotypes was expected to be affected by sequencing depth.

Germline V gene lookup returns CDR1 LNHDA and CDR2 SQIVND (reference sequence). There are 14 residues in the CDR3. Trimming pared 10 bases from V and 5 bases from J, leaving 18 bases between. This chain uses TRBV19 with TRBJ1-5; a weak D match, TRBD1 (5 bases). This TCR was recovered from a woman aged 25 to 39 in good health. The source material was memory CD4+ T cells sorted from blood. Subset meaning: CD45RA-negative fraction. The CDR3 spells CATLPGLGHQPQHF. In DNA, the CDR3 is TGTGCCACCCTGCCGGGACTGGGGCATCAGCCCCAGCATTTT.